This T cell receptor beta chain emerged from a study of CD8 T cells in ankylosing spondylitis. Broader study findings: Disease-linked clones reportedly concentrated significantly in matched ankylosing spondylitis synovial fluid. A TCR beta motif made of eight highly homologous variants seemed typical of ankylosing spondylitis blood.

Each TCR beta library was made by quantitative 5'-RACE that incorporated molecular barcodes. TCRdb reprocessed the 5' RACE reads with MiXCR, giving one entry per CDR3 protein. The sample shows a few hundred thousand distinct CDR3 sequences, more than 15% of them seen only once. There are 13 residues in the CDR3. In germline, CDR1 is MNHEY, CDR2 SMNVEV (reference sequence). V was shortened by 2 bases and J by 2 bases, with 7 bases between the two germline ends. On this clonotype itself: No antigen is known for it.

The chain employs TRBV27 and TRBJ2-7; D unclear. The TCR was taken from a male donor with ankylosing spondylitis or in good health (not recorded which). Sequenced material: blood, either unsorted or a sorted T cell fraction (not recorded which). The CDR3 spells CASSLAAAYEQYF. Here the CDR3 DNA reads TGTGCCAGCAGTTTAGCGGCGGCCTACGAGCAGTACTTC.